This TCR beta chain is drawn from a study of cytomegalovirus exposure and HLA in healthy donors. Study overall: Unique TCRs from HLA-typed donors, 65 million to 85 million of them, were held in an early data release.

The study ran its PCR with 60 Vbeta and 13 Jbeta primers. As handled by the study authors: A later analysis tallied tens of millions of unique TCR beta chains, some 12 million of them shared. The protocol was immunoSEQ multiplex PCR, while the TCRdb copy is restricted to in-frame clones and leaves out a portion. V and J calls plus clone size are reproduced from that table; the DNA served to infer D and trimming. The data show approximately 190,000 clones, approximately 81% seen once. The CDR3 is made up of 17 amino acids. Germline V gene sequence: CDR1 SEHNR, CDR2 FQNEAQ (reference sequence). Concerning this clone itself: The junction differs from germline at one of its ends, possibly a read error.

This TCR derives from a woman aged 18-29 years in good health and CMV-seropositive. The chain combines TRBV7-9 with TRBJ1-5; a possible D gene is TRBD1 (5 bases). Sequencing used PBMCs. CDR3 sequence (DNA): TGTTCCAGCAGCCTTTGGCGGGGTGGGGGTATCGATCAGCCCCAGCATTTT. Translating it yields CSSSLWRGGGIDQPQHF.